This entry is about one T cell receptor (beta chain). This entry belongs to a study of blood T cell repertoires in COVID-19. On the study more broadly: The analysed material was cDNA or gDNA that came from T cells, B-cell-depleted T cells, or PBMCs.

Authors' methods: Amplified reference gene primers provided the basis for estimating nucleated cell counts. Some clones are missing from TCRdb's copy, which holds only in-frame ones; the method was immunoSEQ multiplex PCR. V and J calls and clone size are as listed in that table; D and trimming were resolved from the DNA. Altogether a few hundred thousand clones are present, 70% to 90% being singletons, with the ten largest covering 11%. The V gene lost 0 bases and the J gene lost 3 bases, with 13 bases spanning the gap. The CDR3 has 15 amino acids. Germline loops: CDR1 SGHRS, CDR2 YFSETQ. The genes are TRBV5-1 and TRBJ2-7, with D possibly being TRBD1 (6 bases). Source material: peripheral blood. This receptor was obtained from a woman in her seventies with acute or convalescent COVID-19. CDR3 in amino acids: CASSLEVGARYEQYF. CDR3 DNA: TGCGCCAGCAGCTTGGAAGTGGGGGCGCGCTACGAGCAGTACTTC.